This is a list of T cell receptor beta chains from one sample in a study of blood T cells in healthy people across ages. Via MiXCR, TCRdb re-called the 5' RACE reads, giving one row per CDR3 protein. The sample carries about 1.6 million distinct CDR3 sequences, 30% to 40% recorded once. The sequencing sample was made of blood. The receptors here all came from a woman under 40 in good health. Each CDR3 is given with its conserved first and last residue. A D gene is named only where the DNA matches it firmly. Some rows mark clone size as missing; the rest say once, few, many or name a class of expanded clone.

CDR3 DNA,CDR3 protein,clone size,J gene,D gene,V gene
TGTGCCAGCAGCTTGGGGGGAGGGACCCGCGGGCAGTTCTTC,CASSLGGGTRGQFF,NA,TRBJ2-1,TRBD2,TRBV5-6
TGTGCCAGCAGCAAAGCAGGGGGCTATGATACGCAGTATTTT,CASSKAGGYDTQYF,NA,TRBJ2-3,NA,TRBV21-1
TGTGCCAGCAGCTTCAGTGGGAGCCCAAGCGATGAGCAGTTCTTC,CASSFSGSPSDEQFF,NA,TRBJ2-1,NA,TRBV11-2
TGTGCCAGCAGCTTAACAGGGGGAGAAACCGGGGAGCTGTTTTTT,CASSLTGGETGELFF,NA,TRBJ2-2,NA,TRBV7-3
TGTGCCAGCAGACCCGGACAGCATTTGAACACTGAAGCTTTCTTT,CASRPGQHLNTEAFF,NA,TRBJ1-1,NA,TRBV5-6
TGTGCCCGCAGCTTGAGCGGGAATGAGTACAATGAGCAGTTCTTC,CARSLSGNEYNEQFF,NA,TRBJ2-1,TRBD2,TRBV7-2
TGTGCCAGCAACCCGACTAGCGGCACAGATACGCAGTATTTT,CASNPTSGTDTQYF,few,TRBJ2-3,TRBD2,TRBV7-2
TGTGCCAGCAGCCTAATCGGGGCGAACACCGGGGAGCTGTTTTTT,CASSLIGANTGELFF,NA,TRBJ2-2,NA,TRBV14
TGTGCCATCAGGCTTGGGGTAGATGGCTACACCTTC,CAIRLGVDGYTF,few,TRBJ1-2,NA,TRBV10-3
TGCAGTGCTGCAGCGACCCCCTACGAGCAGTACTTC,CSAAATPYEQYF,few,TRBJ2-7,NA,TRBV20-1
TGTGCCAGCAGCCAAGATCCTAGCGGGGGGAACACCGGGGAGCTGTTTTTT,CASSQDPSGGNTGELFF,NA,TRBJ2-2,TRBD2,TRBV4-2
TGTGCCAGCAGTGACAGTTATAGCAATCAGCCCCAGCATTTT,CASSDSYSNQPQHF,many,TRBJ1-5,NA,TRBV6-5
TGTGCCAGCAGTCCCGACAGGGTATCCGGGGAGCTGTTTTTT,CASSPDRVSGELFF,NA,TRBJ2-2,TRBD1,TRBV6-5
TGTGCCAGCAGCTGGCCAGCGGGAGTGTCCTACAATGAGCAGTTCTTC,CASSWPAGVSYNEQFF,few,TRBJ2-1,TRBD2,TRBV11-2
TGCGCCAGCAGCATGGGGACTAGCGGGAGGATATTGGAAGAGACCCAGTACTTC,CASSMGTSGRILEETQYF,NA,TRBJ2-5,TRBD2,TRBV5-1
TGTGCCAGCAGCGAGTCCGGGGTCACCTACGAGCAGTACTTC,CASSESGVTYEQYF,few,TRBJ2-7,NA,TRBV9
TGTGCCAGCAGCCCAAGGACAGGGGGTATCTACGAGCAGTACTTC,CASSPRTGGIYEQYF,NA,TRBJ2-7,TRBD1,TRBV7-9
TGTGCCAGCAGTTACTCGATCGGCGAAGCTTTCTTT,CASSYSIGEAFF,NA,TRBJ1-1,NA,TRBV6-6
TGTGCCAGCACCTTACTAGCGGGAGGGCGTCAGGGACCAGATACGCAGTATTTT,CASTLLAGGRQGPDTQYF,NA,TRBJ2-3,TRBD2,TRBV27
TGTGCCTGGAGTGGGACAGGGCGGTCTAACTATGGCTACACCTTC,CAWSGTGRSNYGYTF,NA,TRBJ1-2,TRBD1,TRBV30